The T cell receptor beta chain described here comes from a study of Ad26.COV2.S vaccination and SARS-CoV-2 variants (dated by TCRdb to the early 2020s). Turning to the overall study: Donors in the vaccine arm were drawn from COV1001, a multicentre, randomized, double-blind, placebo-controlled phase I-IIa trial testing Ad26.COV2.S in healthy adults. Ad26.COV2.S was given intramuscularly at 5x10^10 or 1x10^11 viral particles, as a single shot or as two shots 56 days apart. TCRbeta repertoire sequencing served as the tool for gauging how specific and how broad the SARS-CoV-2-reactive T cell receptors were following Ad26.COV2.S vaccination. A total of 32 samples were included in the TCR-sequenced set, comprising roughly 20 Ad26.COV2.S vaccine recipients, 5 placebo recipients and 8 SARS-CoV-2 convalescent individuals. Trial participants were randomized into five groups of five, in which low-dose or high-dose Ad26.COV2.S was given once or twice, or placebo was given on both occasions. Throughout the experiments and outcome assessment, investigators stayed blinded to trial group allocation.

The treatment or condition label here, explained by the study, means: 15 to 20 received Ad26.COV2.S at low or high dose, single or two shots; five or six received placebo; per-sample allocation not given. For vaccine and placebo recipients, repertoires were sequenced using samples collected on day 63 after the first injection. Between 29 July and 7 August 2020, Cohort 1b enrolled 25 adults aged 18-55 years at one site in Boston, USA. Ad26.COV2.S consisted of a replication-incompetent adenovirus type 26 vector by which a prefusion-stabilized SARS-CoV-2 spike protein from the original Wuhan strain was expressed. CDR1 GTSNPN and CDR2 SVGIG are derived from the germline V gene (reference sequence). The germline V end is reduced by 3 bases and the J end by 6 bases; junction bases left unmatched: 9. The CDR3, cysteine through phenylalanine, is 16 amino acids long. Here the CDR3 DNA is all that survives: 48 bases in frame from base 1.

TCRbeta CDR3 regions were sequenced with the immunoSEQ Assay. After extraction, genomic DNA underwent amplification by bias-controlled multiplex PCR, followed by high-throughput sequencing. The source study handled its data this way. To quantify the absolute abundance of each unique TCRbeta CDR3 region, sequences were collapsed and filtered. T cell fraction was estimated by normalization of TCRbeta template counts to usable DNA, with usable DNA being measured through amplification of reference genes present in all nucleated cells. Repertoire TCRs were annotated as SARS-CoV-2-specific by exact matching of V gene, CDR3 amino acid sequence and J gene to a known reactive TCR set. The reference SARS-CoV-2 TCR set was derived from MIRA and filtered for enrichment in COVID-19-positive ImmuneCODE repertoires, a step that removed public or cross-reactive TCRs. Based on the MIRA antigens, annotated TCRs were further analysed at the level of specific ORF or position within ORF. Breadth was defined as annotated unique rearrangements over total unique productive rearrangements; depth was the summed frequency of those rearrangements. TCR breadth was compared between groups using two-sided Wilcoxon rank-sum tests. TCRdb provides this immuneACCESS table in a form limited to in-frame rearrangements. Some clones are lacking; in checked studies, under half of them reflect an unresolved V gene, and why the rest are absent is not known. That table gives V, J and clone size, and the DNA gave D and trimming. For this sample there are just under 250,000 clones; 70% to 90% appear just once. Roughly 10% of the sample belongs to the ten largest clones.

General conclusions and limits of the study: It was noted by the authors that total T cell responses may have been underestimated by the TCR breadth and depth analyses. The study lacked the statistical power to compare responses across vaccine doses or regimens. Vaccine and placebo recipients had similar non-spike TCR breadth, a finding consistent with the vaccine containing only spike. Substantial breadth of spike-specific CD8+ and CD4+ T cell responses was reported after vaccination. Ad26.COV2.S recipients had higher spike-specific TCR breadth than placebo recipients (P = 0.0014).

A remark on this clone: Its antigen remains unidentified. Per-base qualities were not stored, and no clone one base away is much larger.

In this chain, TRBV30 is recombined with TRBJ1-6; the central 9 bases match TRBD1. The sample consisted of peripheral blood, taken in a trial of Ad26.COV2.S vaccine versus placebo. The receptor comes from a person between 18 and 65 years old who received the Ad26.COV2.S COVID-19 vaccine or a placebo. The DNA is TGTGCCTGGAGGGGGCCAGGGACAGGGCCTAATTCACCCCTCCACTTT. It codes for CAWRGPGTGPNSPLHF.